The table lists the clone carrying this T cell receptor beta chain with a few counts. The antigen is undetermined. This specimen belongs to a study of T cell repertoires in cytomegalovirus infection. This CDR3 contains 19 residues. Germline lookup yields CDR1 SGDLS and CDR2 YYNGEE. Trimming took 0 bases from V and 0 from J, leaving 16 bases between them. TCRdb passed the reads through MiXCR, listing each CDR3 protein once. The sample shows about 770,000 distinct CDR3 sequences, roughly 29% of them seen only once. The TCR originated in a human donor in good health (CMV status not recorded). Some clones in this sample may be carry-over from other donors' samples. The material sequenced was cultured CD8+ T cells from PBMCs, taken from culture after CMV antigen stimulation. The rearrangement links TRBV9 to TRBJ2-6; a weak D match, TRBD1 (6 bases). The CDR3 DNA sequence: TGTGCCAGCAGCGTAGTAGGCAGGGGATTTTCCTCTGGGGCCAACGTCCTGACTTTC. Translation gives CASSVVGRGFSSGANVLTF.